The rows below give T cell receptor beta chains drawn from one sample of a study of blood T cell repertoires in COVID-19. Some clones are missing from TCRdb's copy, which holds only in-frame ones; the method was immunoSEQ multiplex PCR. The table records around 94,000 clones, approximately 83% of them present only once. The sequenced material came from peripheral blood. These receptors came from a man in his 60s with acute or convalescent COVID-19. The CDR3 runs from the conserved cysteine through the conserved F or W. D genes are given only for firm matches. Not all rows give a size; the values are once, few, many and, for expanded clones, a class.

d_gene: .
j_gene: TRBJ1-2
v_gene: TRBV3-1/TRBV3-2
abundance: .
CDR3aa: CASSRGSGTISYGYTF
CDR3nt: TGTGCCAGCAGCCGTGGCTCCGGGACTATATCGTATGGCTACACCTTC

d_gene: .
j_gene: TRBJ1-3
v_gene: TRBV7-2
abundance: .
CDR3aa: CASSVSAGFSGNTIYF
CDR3nt: TGTGCCAGCAGCGTGAGTGCAGGCTTCTCTGGAAACACCATATATTTT

d_gene: TRBD2
j_gene: TRBJ2-3
v_gene: TRBV9
abundance: few
CDR3aa: CASASGGFTDTQYF
CDR3nt: TGTGCCAGCGCTAGCGGGGGGTTCACAGATACGCAGTATTTT

d_gene: TRBD2
j_gene: TRBJ2-1
v_gene: TRBV6-5
abundance: once
CDR3aa: CASSYTTSGGFREQFF
CDR3nt: TGTGCCAGCAGTTACACGACTAGCGGGGGATTTCGTGAGCAGTTCTTC

d_gene: .
j_gene: TRBJ1-1
v_gene: TRBV6-4
abundance: .
CDR3aa: CASSDPAGMNTEAFF
CDR3nt: TGTGCCAGCAGTGACCCGGCAGGAATGAACACTGAAGCTTTCTTT

d_gene: TRBD2
j_gene: TRBJ2-3
v_gene: TRBV19
abundance: .
CDR3aa: CASSSSSGPFTDTQYF
CDR3nt: TGTGCCAGTAGTTCCTCTAGCGGGCCCTTCACAGATACGCAGTATTTT

d_gene: .
j_gene: TRBJ1-1
v_gene: TRBV7-2
abundance: .
CDR3aa: CASSLAWQGTEAFF
CDR3nt: TGTGCCAGCAGCTTAGCTTGGCAGGGGACTGAAGCTTTCTTT

d_gene: .
j_gene: TRBJ2-5
v_gene: TRBV18
abundance: .
CDR3aa: CASSPPGSQETQYF
CDR3nt: TGTGCCAGCTCACCACCGGGCAGCCAAGAGACCCAGTACTTC

d_gene: .
j_gene: TRBJ1-2
v_gene: TRBV5-6
abundance: .
CDR3aa: CASSTDNDYGYTF
CDR3nt: TGTGCCAGCAGCACGGACAATGACTATGGCTACACCTTC

d_gene: .
j_gene: TRBJ2-2
v_gene: TRBV6-5
abundance: .
CDR3aa: CASSYGRGSGELFF
CDR3nt: TGTGCCAGCAGTTATGGCAGGGGAAGCGGGGAGCTGTTTTTT

d_gene: .
j_gene: TRBJ2-5
v_gene: TRBV18
abundance: .
CDR3aa: CASSPLVGSQETQYF
CDR3nt: TGTGCCAGCTCACCACTAGTCGGGTCACAAGAGACCCAGTACTTC

d_gene: .
j_gene: TRBJ1-2
v_gene: TRBV4-3
abundance: .
CDR3aa: CASSHSHYGYTF
CDR3nt: TGCGCCAGCAGCCATAGCCACTATGGCTACACCTTC

d_gene: .
j_gene: TRBJ2-4
v_gene: TRBV27
abundance: once
CDR3aa: CASSPGVAKNIQYF
CDR3nt: TGTGCCAGCAGCCCAGGGGTGGCCAAAAACATTCAGTACTTC

d_gene: TRBD2
j_gene: TRBJ2-2
v_gene: TRBV5-1
abundance: .
CDR3aa: CASSDGSGGFTGELFF
CDR3nt: TGCGCCAGCAGCGACGGCTCGGGGGGGTTCACCGGGGAGCTGTTTTTT

d_gene: TRBD2
j_gene: TRBJ2-1
v_gene: TRBV29-1
abundance: .
CDR3aa: CSVARLAGGYNEQFF
CDR3nt: TGCAGCGTTGCCCGACTAGCGGGGGGATACAATGAGCAGTTCTTC

d_gene: .
j_gene: TRBJ1-2
v_gene: TRBV6-1
abundance: few
CDR3aa: CASSEDDSRGYGYTF
CDR3nt: TGTGCCAGCAGCGAAGATGATAGCAGGGGATATGGCTACACCTTC

d_gene: .
j_gene: TRBJ1-2
v_gene: TRBV12-5
abundance: few
CDR3aa: CASGQYPEQRSYGYTF
CDR3nt: TGTGCTAGTGGTCAATATCCGGAACAGCGGTCCTATGGCTACACCTTC

d_gene: TRBD1
j_gene: TRBJ1-1
v_gene: TRBV29-1
abundance: .
CDR3aa: CSVDRGTEAFF
CDR3nt: TGCAGCGTGGACAGGGGCACTGAAGCTTTCTTT

d_gene: .
j_gene: TRBJ1-4
v_gene: TRBV11-2
abundance: .
CDR3aa: CASSLGGEKLFF
CDR3nt: TGTGCCAGCAGTCTAGGAGGTGAAAAACTGTTTTTT

d_gene: TRBD1
j_gene: TRBJ1-2
v_gene: TRBV19
abundance: .
CDR3aa: CASSGDRAVFYGYTF
CDR3nt: TGTGCCAGTAGTGGGGACAGGGCCGTCTTTTATGGCTACACCTTC

d_gene: .
j_gene: TRBJ2-3
v_gene: TRBV3-1/TRBV3-2
abundance: .
CDR3aa: CASSQPGYSTDTQYF
CDR3nt: TGTGCCAGCAGCCAGCCGGGGTATAGCACAGATACGCAGTATTTT

d_gene: .
j_gene: TRBJ2-1
v_gene: TRBV30
abundance: .
CDR3aa: CAWSYFSSHEQFF
CDR3nt: TGTGCCTGGAGTTATTTTAGCTCGCATGAGCAGTTCTTC

d_gene: .
j_gene: TRBJ2-1
v_gene: TRBV7-2
abundance: .
CDR3aa: CASSSYEGYNEQFF
CDR3nt: TGTGCCAGCAGCTCCTATGAGGGTTACAATGAGCAGTTCTTC

d_gene: TRBD1
j_gene: TRBJ1-1
v_gene: TRBV15
abundance: few
CDR3aa: CATSRTGPNTEAFF
CDR3nt: TGTGCCACCAGCAGGACAGGGCCGAACACTGAAGCTTTCTTT

d_gene: .
j_gene: TRBJ2-3
v_gene: TRBV24-1
abundance: .
CDR3aa: CATTDFTDTQYF
CDR3nt: TGTGCCACCACGGACTTCACAGATACGCAGTATTTT

d_gene: .
j_gene: TRBJ2-1
v_gene: TRBV2
abundance: .
CDR3aa: CASIYYAEQFF
CDR3nt: TGTGCCAGCATCTACTATGCTGAGCAGTTCTTC

d_gene: TRBD1
j_gene: TRBJ2-7
v_gene: TRBV11-2
abundance: once
CDR3aa: CASSLEPDRGLYEQYF
CDR3nt: TGTGCCAGCAGCTTAGAGCCGGACAGGGGACTTTACGAGCAGTACTTC

d_gene: .
j_gene: TRBJ2-5
v_gene: TRBV3-1/TRBV3-2
abundance: .
CDR3aa: CASSPSGKETQYF
CDR3nt: TGTGCCAGCAGCCCATCAGGGAAAGAGACCCAGTACTTC

d_gene: TRBD1
j_gene: TRBJ1-1
v_gene: TRBV9
abundance: .
CDR3aa: CASSPRTGTPEAFF
CDR3nt: TGTGCCAGCAGCCCTCGGACAGGGACCCCTGAAGCTTTCTTT

d_gene: TRBD1
j_gene: TRBJ2-1
v_gene: TRBV6-5
abundance: .
CDR3aa: CASSYSYRGDNEQFF
CDR3nt: TGTGCCAGCAGTTACTCGTACAGGGGAGACAATGAGCAGTTCTTC

d_gene: .
j_gene: TRBJ1-1
v_gene: TRBV5-6
abundance: .
CDR3aa: CASSTRGRVNTEAFF
CDR3nt: TGTGCCAGCAGCACAAGAGGCAGGGTCAACACTGAAGCTTTCTTT

d_gene: .
j_gene: TRBJ1-1
v_gene: TRBV29-1
abundance: .
CDR3aa: CSVDGGRGNTEAFF
CDR3nt: TGCAGCGTTGACGGAGGCCGGGGGAACACTGAAGCTTTCTTT

d_gene: TRBD1
j_gene: TRBJ2-1
v_gene: TRBV15
abundance: .
CDR3aa: CATSRDTGQGLNEQFF
CDR3nt: TGTGCCACCAGCAGAGATACGGGACAGGGCTTGAATGAGCAGTTCTTC

d_gene: TRBD2
j_gene: TRBJ2-7
v_gene: TRBV9
abundance: once
CDR3aa: CASSASSGGPYEQYF
CDR3nt: TGTGCCAGCAGCGCCAGTAGCGGGGGCCCTTACGAGCAGTACTTC

d_gene: .
j_gene: TRBJ1-5
v_gene: TRBV12-3/TRBV12-4
abundance: .
CDR3aa: CASSSGPHPGDF
CDR3nt: TGTGCCAGCAGTTCTGGACCCCACCCAGGGGATTTT

d_gene: .
j_gene: TRBJ1-5
v_gene: TRBV30
abundance: .
CDR3aa: CAWSADGNQPQHF
CDR3nt: TGTGCCTGGAGTGCAGACGGGAATCAGCCCCAGCATTTT

d_gene: TRBD1
j_gene: TRBJ2-7
v_gene: TRBV30
abundance: .
CDR3aa: CAWSPTGEQYF
CDR3nt: TGTGCCTGGAGTCCGACAGGGGAGCAGTACTTC

d_gene: .
j_gene: TRBJ1-2
v_gene: TRBV7-8
abundance: once
CDR3aa: CASSLNTRRNYGYTF
CDR3nt: TGTGCCAGCAGCTTAAACACACGTCGAAACTATGGCTACACCTTC

d_gene: .
j_gene: TRBJ2-6
v_gene: TRBV5-1
abundance: .
CDR3aa: CASSSRQSTGANVLTF
CDR3nt: TGCGCCAGCAGCTCCAGACAATCTACTGGGGCCAACGTCCTGACTTTC

d_gene: TRBD1
j_gene: TRBJ1-4
v_gene: TRBV5-4
abundance: .
CDR3aa: CASSPYGDSLNEKLFF
CDR3nt: TGTGCCAGCAGCCCATATGGGGACAGTCTTAATGAAAAACTGTTTTTT

d_gene: TRBD1
j_gene: TRBJ2-1
v_gene: TRBV27
abundance: .
CDR3aa: CASSLSGTGISNEQFF
CDR3nt: TGTGCCAGCAGTTTATCCGGGACAGGGATTAGCAATGAGCAGTTCTTC

d_gene: .
j_gene: TRBJ1-1
v_gene: TRBV19
abundance: few
CDR3aa: CASSVAGITEAFF
CDR3nt: TGTGCCAGTAGTGTAGCAGGGATTACTGAAGCTTTCTTT

d_gene: .
j_gene: TRBJ1-1
v_gene: TRBV30
abundance: .
CDR3aa: CAWNWEGDGTEAFF
CDR3nt: TGTGCCTGGAATTGGGAAGGGGATGGCACTGAAGCTTTCTTT

d_gene: TRBD1
j_gene: TRBJ2-3
v_gene: TRBV19
abundance: .
CDR3aa: CASSLGQGATGTDTQYF
CDR3nt: TGTGCCAGTTCTTTGGGACAGGGGGCGACGGGCACAGATACGCAGTATTTT

d_gene: .
j_gene: TRBJ2-7
v_gene: TRBV7-2
abundance: .
CDR3aa: CASSLYPGTAYEQYF
CDR3nt: TGTGCCAGCAGCTTATATCCGGGTACCGCCTACGAGCAGTACTTC

d_gene: TRBD2
j_gene: TRBJ2-3
v_gene: TRBV6-2/TRBV6-3
abundance: .
CDR3aa: CASSAPSGWTDTQYF
CDR3nt: TGTGCCAGCAGTGCTCCTAGCGGATGGACAGATACGCAGTATTTT

d_gene: TRBD1
j_gene: TRBJ2-3
v_gene: TRBV14
abundance: .
CDR3aa: CASSQAPGQAITDTQYF
CDR3nt: TGTGCCAGCAGCCAAGCACCGGGACAGGCTATCACAGATACGCAGTATTTT

d_gene: .
j_gene: TRBJ2-2
v_gene: TRBV10-2
abundance: .
CDR3aa: CASSDTGANTGELFF
CDR3nt: TGCGCCAGCAGTGACACGGGGGCGAACACCGGGGAGCTGTTTTTT

d_gene: TRBD2
j_gene: TRBJ2-7
v_gene: TRBV4-2
abundance: .
CDR3aa: CASSQDRAGGTYEQYF
CDR3nt: TGTGCCAGCAGCCAAGATCGTGCGGGGGGGACCTACGAGCAGTACTTC

d_gene: .
j_gene: TRBJ1-2
v_gene: TRBV24-1
abundance: .
CDR3aa: CATSDPRTDYGYTF
CDR3nt: TGTGCCACCAGTGATCCGAGGACAGACTATGGCTACACCTTC

d_gene: TRBD1
j_gene: TRBJ1-1
v_gene: TRBV7-3
abundance: .
CDR3aa: CASSAPGTANTEAFF
CDR3nt: TGTGCCAGCAGCGCTCCCGGGACAGCGAACACTGAAGCTTTCTTT

d_gene: .
j_gene: TRBJ1-5
v_gene: TRBV30
abundance: few
CDR3aa: CACSGLTTDQPQHF
CDR3nt: TGTGCCTGCTCGGGGTTAACTACAGATCAGCCCCAGCATTTT